The entry below describes one T cell receptor beta chain. What it binds is not known. This record comes from a study of CD8 T cells in Susac syndrome. This CDR3 has 19 amino acids. The V gene's germline CDR1 is MNHEY and CDR2 SVGAGI. Trimming at V came to 4 bases and at J to 6 bases, leaving 18 bases not matched to a gene. When the RNA was reverse transcribed, random hexamers were used with an input of roughly 0.45 to 1 ug. With immunoSEQ multiplex PCR, TCR beta CDR3 was amplified across 54 Vbeta and 13 Jbeta. TCRdb itself ran the immunoSEQ multiplex PCR reads through MiXCR, one entry per CDR3 protein. The sample has roughly 110,000 distinct CDR3 sequences; around 92% are singletons. Whole-study findings and limits: Acknowledgment was made by the study that its TCR sequencing and HLA analysis involved a relatively small number of individuals.

From blood CD8+ and CD4+ T cells, the TCR beta chain was sequenced. Bulk CD8+ and CD4+ cells came from magnetic negative isolation; CD8+ TEMRA by FACS. This receptor was taken from a human donor in good health. The sequenced sample consisted of CD8+ T cells from PBMCs. This sequence joins TRBV6-5 and TRBJ1-4, with 9 bases fitting TRBD1. CDR3 coding DNA: TGTGCCAGCAGTTCTGCGACAGGGGGAAAAACCGGGGTACATGAAAAACTGTTTTTT. As protein: CASSSATGGKTGVHEKLFF.